This T cell receptor beta chain was sequenced for a study of CD8 T cells in ankylosing spondylitis (dated 2017 in TCRdb). A note on the overall study: The study set out to find disease-linked TCR variants by profiling T cell receptor beta repertoires in ankylosing spondylitis patients and healthy donors. Peripheral blood samples were taken, and synovial fluid was additionally collected from ankylosing spondylitis patients. The whole study cohort included 85 to 120 healthy donors and roughly 24 ankylosing spondylitis patients.

This clonotype was counted only a few times. Its antigen is still unknown. There are no base qualities to consult, and no much larger clone falls within one base. The CDR3, cysteine through phenylalanine, is 16 amino acids long. Kept here is only the CDR3 DNA, which spans 48 bases and is read in frame from base 1. V drops 3 bases and J drops 6 bases, leaving 20 bases in between. Taken from the germline V gene, the CDR1 and CDR2 loops are SGHRS and YFSETQ. Sequencer: Illumina HiSeq 2500. TCR beta libraries were prepared by quantitative 5'-RACE with molecular barcodes. The study's processing was this. To identify disease-linked TCR variants, a new computational method was used, one built on a probabilistic model of VDJ rearrangement. TCRdb ran its own pipeline on the public reads, namely fastp trimming at Q25 and MiXCR clone calling, and kept in-frame beta chains. All rows with the same CDR3 protein become a single entry with the most common DNA and genes. The V and J calls were determined by TCRdb, not by the authors. The sample table holds over 600,000 distinct CDR3 sequences, of which around 19% were seen once. The ten largest clonotypes hold 15% to 20% of the sample.

Findings and caveats that apply to the study as a whole: The disease-linked clones had a CD8+ phenotype and were found at relatively low frequencies in peripheral blood. A TCR beta motif made up of several highly homologous amino acid variants appeared to be characteristic of blood from ankylosing spondylitis patients. Significant enrichment of the disease-linked clones was reported in matched synovial fluid samples from ankylosing spondylitis patients. Some motif variants had previously been reported in the synovial fluid and blood of reactive arthritis patients, which suggests shared mechanisms of disease initiation.

The sequence was obtained from a male donor with ankylosing spondylitis. Sequencing was performed on blood, either unsorted or a sorted T cell fraction (not recorded which). The rearranged chain carries TRBV5-1 and TRBJ2-3; the D assignment is uncertain and may be TRBD1 or TRBD2, with 5 bases supporting each. The CDR3 here reads CASSSIRDGKTDTQYF. The base sequence is TGCGCCAGCAGCTCGATTCGGGACGGTAAGACTGATACGCAGTATTTT.